This record looks at one T cell receptor beta chain sequence and its context. Germline CDR1 and CDR2: LNHDA and SQIVND (reference sequence). This CDR3 has 15 residues. Trimming removed 5 bases from V and 6 bases from J; junction bases left unmatched: 9. These data are taken from a study of blood T cell repertoires in COVID-19. The wider study: PBMCs, B-cell-depleted T cells, or T cells were the source of the cDNA or gDNA that made up the material.

How the authors handled the data: Amplification of reference gene primers was used by the study to estimate nucleated cell counts. Only in-frame clones appear in the TCRdb table, and some are missing; sequencing was by immunoSEQ multiplex PCR. V and J calls and clone size come straight from that table; D and trimming were deduced from the DNA. The data show about 180,000 clones, about 75% seen once. Sequencing was carried out using peripheral blood. This TCR was sampled from an older woman with acute or convalescent COVID-19. The chain links TRBV19 to TRBJ2-7; TRBD2 matches at 11 bases. The CDR3 sequence is CASSFSGTSGFEQYF. The CDR3 DNA reads as TGTGCCAGTAGTTTCTCCGGGACTAGCGGATTCGAGCAGTACTTC.